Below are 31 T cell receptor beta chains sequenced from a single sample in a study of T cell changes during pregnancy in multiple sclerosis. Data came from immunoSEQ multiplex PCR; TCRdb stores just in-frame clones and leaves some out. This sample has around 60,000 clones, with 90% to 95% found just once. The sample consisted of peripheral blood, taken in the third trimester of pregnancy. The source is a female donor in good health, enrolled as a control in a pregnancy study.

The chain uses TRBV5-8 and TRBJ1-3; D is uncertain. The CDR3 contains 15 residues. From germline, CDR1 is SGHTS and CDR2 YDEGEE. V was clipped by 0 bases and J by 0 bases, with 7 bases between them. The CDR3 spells CASSLDTGSGNTIYF. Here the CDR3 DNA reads TGTGCCAGCAGCTTGGACACGGGCTCTGGAAACACCATATATTTT. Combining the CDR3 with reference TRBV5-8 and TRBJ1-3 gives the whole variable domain EAGVTQSPTHLIKTRGQQATLRCSPISGHTSVYWYQQALGLGLQFLLWYDEGEERNRGNFPPRFSGRQFPNYSSELNVNALELEDSALYLCASSLDTGSGNTIYFGEGSWLTVV.

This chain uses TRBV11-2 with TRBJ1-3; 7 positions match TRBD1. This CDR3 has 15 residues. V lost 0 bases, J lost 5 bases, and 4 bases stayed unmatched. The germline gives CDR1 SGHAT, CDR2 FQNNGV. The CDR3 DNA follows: TGTGCCAGCAGCTTAGAAGAGGGGGCAAGAAACACCATATATTTT. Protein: CASSLEEGARNTIYF.

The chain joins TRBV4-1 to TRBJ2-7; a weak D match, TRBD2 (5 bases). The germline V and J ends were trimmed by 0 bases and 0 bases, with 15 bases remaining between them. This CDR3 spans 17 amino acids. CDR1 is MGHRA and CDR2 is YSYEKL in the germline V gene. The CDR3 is CASSQDKGGRRSYEQYF. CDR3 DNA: TGCGCCAGCAGCCAAGATAAAGGCGGGCGGCGCTCCTACGAGCAGTACTTC.

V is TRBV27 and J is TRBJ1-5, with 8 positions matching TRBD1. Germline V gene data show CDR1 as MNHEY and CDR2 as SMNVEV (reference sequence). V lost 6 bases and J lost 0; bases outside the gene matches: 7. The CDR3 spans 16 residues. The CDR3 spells CASRAGGFYSNQPQHF. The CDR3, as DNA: TGTGCCAGCAGGGCAGGGGGCTTCTATAGCAATCAGCCCCAGCATTTT.

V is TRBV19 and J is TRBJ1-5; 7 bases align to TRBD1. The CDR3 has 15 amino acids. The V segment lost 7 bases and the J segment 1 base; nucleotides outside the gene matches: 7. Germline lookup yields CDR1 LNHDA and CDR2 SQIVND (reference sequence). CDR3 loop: CASTRDSFSNQPQHF. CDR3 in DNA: TGTGCCAGTACCCGGGACAGCTTCAGCAATCAGCCCCAGCATTTT.

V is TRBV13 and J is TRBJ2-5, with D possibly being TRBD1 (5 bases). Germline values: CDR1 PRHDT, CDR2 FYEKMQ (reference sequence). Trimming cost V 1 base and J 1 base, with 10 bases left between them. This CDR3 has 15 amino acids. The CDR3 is CASSLVPRAQETQYF. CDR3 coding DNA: TGTGCCAGCAGCTTAGTACCCAGGGCCCAAGAGACCCAGTACTTC.

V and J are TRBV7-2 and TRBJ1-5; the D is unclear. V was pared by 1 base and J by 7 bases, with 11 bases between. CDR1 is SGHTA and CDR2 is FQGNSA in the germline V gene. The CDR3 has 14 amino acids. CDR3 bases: TGTGCCAGCAGCTTAGGGGAGGTCCTACAGCCCCAGCATTTT. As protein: CASSLGEVLQPQHF.

The CDR3 reads CASSQDWSGSPYEQYF. The CDR3 nucleotides are TGCGCCAGCAGCCAAGATTGGAGCGGGAGCCCCTACGAGCAGTACTTC. V and J are TRBV4-1 and TRBJ2-7, with TRBD2 matching over 8 bases. The CDR3 spans 16 residues. Per the germline V gene, CDR1 is MGHRA and CDR2 is YSYEKL. Germline trimming cut 0 bases from V and 2 bases from J; bases unmatched to any gene: 6.

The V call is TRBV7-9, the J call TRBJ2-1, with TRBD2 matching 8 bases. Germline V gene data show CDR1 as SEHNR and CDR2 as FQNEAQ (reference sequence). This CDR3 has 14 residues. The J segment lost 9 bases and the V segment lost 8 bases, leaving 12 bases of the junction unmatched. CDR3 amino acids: CASQGLEGLSEQFF. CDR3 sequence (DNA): TGTGCCAGCCAGGGACTAGAGGGTCTTAGTGAGCAGTTCTTC.

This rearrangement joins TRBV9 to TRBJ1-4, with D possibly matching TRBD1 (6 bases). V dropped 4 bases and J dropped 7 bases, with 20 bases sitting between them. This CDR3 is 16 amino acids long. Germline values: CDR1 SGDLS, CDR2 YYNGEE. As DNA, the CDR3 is TGTGCCAGCAGCCCGGGAGGGGGGGAAGAAGGTGAAAAACTGTTTTTT. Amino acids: CASSPGGGEEGEKLFF.

As DNA, the CDR3 is TGTGCCAGCTCACTGACAGGGGCAAAAAACATTCAGTACTTC. Translation: CASSLTGAKNIQYF. This chain connects TRBV18 to TRBJ2-4; 8 nucleotides align to TRBD1. V dropped 4 bases and J dropped 4; count of bases not matched to a gene: 3. The CDR3 spans 14 residues. Looked up from germline, CDR1 is KGHSH and CDR2 is LQKENI.

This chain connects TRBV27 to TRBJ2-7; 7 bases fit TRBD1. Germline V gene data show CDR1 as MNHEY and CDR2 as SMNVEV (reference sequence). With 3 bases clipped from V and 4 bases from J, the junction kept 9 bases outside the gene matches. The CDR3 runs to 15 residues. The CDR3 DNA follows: TGTGCCAGCAGTTTCATCGGGACAGCGCCATACGAGCAGTACTTC. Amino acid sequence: CASSFIGTAPYEQYF.

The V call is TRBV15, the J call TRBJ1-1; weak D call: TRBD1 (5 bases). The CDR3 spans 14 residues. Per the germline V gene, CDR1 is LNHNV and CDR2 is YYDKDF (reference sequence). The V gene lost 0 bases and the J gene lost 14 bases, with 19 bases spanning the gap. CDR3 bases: TGTGCCACCAGCAGAGATGGAACAGGCAGCCCGAGCTTCTTT. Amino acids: CATSRDGTGSPSFF. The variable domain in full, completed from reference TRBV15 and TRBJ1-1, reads DAMVIQNPRYQVTQFGKPVTLSCSQTLNHNVMYWYQQKSSQAPKLLFHYYDKDFNNEADTPDNFQSRRPNTSFCFLDIRSPGLGDTAMYLCATSRDGTGSPSFFGQGTRLTVV.

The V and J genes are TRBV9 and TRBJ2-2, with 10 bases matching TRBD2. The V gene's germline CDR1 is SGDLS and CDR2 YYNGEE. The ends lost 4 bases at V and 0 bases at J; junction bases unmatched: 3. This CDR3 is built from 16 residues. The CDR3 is CASSLGLAANTGELFF. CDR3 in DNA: TGTGCCAGCAGCCTCGGACTAGCGGCGAACACCGGGGAGCTGTTTTTT.

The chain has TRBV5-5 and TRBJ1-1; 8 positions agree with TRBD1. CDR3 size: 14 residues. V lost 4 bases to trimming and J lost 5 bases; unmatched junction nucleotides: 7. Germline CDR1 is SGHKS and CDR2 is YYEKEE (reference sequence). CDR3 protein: CASSTGQGRTEAFF. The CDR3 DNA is TGTGCCAGCAGCACTGGACAGGGCCGGACTGAAGCTTTCTTT.

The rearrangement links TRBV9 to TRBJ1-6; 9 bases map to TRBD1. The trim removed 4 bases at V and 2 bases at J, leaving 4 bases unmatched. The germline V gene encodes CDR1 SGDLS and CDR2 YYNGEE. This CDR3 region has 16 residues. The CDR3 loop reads CASSKQGAPYNSPLHF. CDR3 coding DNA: TGTGCCAGCAGCAAACAGGGGGCTCCCTATAATTCACCCCTCCACTTT.

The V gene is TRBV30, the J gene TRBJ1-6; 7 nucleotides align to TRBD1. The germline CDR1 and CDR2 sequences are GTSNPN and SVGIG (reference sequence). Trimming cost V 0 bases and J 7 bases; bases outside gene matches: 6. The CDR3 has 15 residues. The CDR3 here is CAWSVQIQGNSPLHF. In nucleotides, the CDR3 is TGTGCCTGGAGTGTACAGATACAGGGGAATTCACCCCTCCACTTT.

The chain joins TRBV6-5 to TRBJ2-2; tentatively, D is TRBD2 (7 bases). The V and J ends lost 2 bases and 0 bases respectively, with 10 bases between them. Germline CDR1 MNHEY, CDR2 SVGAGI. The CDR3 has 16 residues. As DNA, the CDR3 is TGTGCCAGCAGTTACCTAGGGGGGGCGAACACCGGGGAGCTGTTTTTT. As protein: CASSYLGGANTGELFF.

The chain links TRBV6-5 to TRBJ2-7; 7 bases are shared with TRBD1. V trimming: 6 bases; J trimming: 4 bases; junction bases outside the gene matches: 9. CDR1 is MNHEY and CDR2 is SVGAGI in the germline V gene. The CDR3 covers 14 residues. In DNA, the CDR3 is TGTGCCAGCAGCCAGACAGGGAAGGGGTACGAGCAGTACTTC. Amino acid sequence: CASSQTGKGYEQYF.

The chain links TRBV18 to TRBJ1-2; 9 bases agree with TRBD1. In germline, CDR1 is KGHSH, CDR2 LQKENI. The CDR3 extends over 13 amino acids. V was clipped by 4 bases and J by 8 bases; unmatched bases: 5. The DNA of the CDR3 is TGTGCCAGCTCACTACAGGGGGCAGGGGGCTACACCTTC. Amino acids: CASSLQGAGGYTF.

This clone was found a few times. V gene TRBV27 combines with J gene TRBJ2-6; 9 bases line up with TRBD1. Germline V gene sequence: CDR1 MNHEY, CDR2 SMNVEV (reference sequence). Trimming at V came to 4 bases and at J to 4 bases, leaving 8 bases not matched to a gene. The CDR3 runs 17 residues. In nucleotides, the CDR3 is TGTGCCAGCAGTTATCGGACAGGGGCGGGGGGGGCCAACGTCCTGACTTTC. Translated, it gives CASSYRTGAGGANVLTF.

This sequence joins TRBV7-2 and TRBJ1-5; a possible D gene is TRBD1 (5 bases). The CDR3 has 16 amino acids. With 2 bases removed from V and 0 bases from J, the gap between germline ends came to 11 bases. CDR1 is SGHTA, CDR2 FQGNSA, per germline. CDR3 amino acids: CASSLIVGVSNQPQHF. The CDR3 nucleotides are TGTGCCAGCAGCTTAATCGTAGGGGTTAGCAATCAGCCCCAGCATTTT.

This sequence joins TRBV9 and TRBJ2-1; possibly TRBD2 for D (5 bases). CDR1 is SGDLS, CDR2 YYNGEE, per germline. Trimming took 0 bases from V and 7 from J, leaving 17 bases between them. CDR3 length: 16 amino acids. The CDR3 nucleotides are TGTGCCAGCAGCGTAGCCGGACTTAGCCTGTGGAATGAGCAGTTCTTC. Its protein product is CASSVAGLSLWNEQFF.

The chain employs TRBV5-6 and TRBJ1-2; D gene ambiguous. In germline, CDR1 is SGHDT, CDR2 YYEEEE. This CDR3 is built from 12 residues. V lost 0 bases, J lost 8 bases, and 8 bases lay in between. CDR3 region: CASSLDGYGYTF. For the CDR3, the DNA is TGTGCCAGCAGCTTGGACGGGTACGGCTACACCTTC.

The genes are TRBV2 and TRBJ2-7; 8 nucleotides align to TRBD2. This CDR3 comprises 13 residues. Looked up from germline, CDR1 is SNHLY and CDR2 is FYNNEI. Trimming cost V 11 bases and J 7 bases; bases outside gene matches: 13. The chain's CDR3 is CAAGGGPLWEQYF. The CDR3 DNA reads TGTGCCGCGGGGGGAGGGCCTCTCTGGGAGCAGTACTTC.

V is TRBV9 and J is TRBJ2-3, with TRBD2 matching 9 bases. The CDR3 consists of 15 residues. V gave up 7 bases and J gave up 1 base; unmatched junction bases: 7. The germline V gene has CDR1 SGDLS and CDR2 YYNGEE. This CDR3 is CASGERGDRTDTQYF. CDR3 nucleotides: TGTGCCAGCGGCGAGCGGGGGGACCGCACAGATACGCAGTATTTT.

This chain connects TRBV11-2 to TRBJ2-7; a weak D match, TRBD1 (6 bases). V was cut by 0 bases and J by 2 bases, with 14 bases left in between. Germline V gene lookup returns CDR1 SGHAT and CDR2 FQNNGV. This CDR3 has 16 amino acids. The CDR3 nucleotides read TGTGCCAGCAGCTTAGAAGGGACACCTCTTGCCTACGAGCAGTACTTC. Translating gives CASSLEGTPLAYEQYF. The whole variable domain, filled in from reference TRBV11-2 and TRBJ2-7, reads EAGVAQSPRYKIIEKRQSVAFWCNPISGHATLYWYQQILGQGPKLLIQFQNNGVVDDSQLPKDRFSAERLKGVDSTLKIQPAKLEDSAVYLCASSLEGTPLAYEQYFGPGTRLTVT.

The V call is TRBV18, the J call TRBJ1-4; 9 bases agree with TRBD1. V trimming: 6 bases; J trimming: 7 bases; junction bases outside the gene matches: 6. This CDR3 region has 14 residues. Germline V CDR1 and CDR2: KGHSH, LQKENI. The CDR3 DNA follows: TGTGCCAGCTCGCCCGACAGGGGGAGTGAAAAACTGTTTTTT. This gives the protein CASSPDRGSEKLFF.

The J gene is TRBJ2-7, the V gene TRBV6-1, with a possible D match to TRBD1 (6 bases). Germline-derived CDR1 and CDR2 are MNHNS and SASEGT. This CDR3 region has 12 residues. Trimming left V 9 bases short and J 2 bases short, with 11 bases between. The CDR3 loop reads CASDRYPYEQYF. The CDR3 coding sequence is TGTGCCAGTGACAGGTATCCCTACGAGCAGTACTTC.

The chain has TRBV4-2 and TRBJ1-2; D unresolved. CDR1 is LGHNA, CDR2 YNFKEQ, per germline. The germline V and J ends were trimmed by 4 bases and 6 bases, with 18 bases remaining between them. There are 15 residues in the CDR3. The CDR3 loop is CASSLGISGGDGYTF. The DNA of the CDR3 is TGTGCCAGCAGCCTAGGGATCAGCGGAGGAGATGGCTACACCTTC.

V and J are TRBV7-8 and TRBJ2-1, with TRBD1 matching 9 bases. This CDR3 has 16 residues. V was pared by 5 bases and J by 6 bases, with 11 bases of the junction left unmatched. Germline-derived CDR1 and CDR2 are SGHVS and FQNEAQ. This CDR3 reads CASSLWGTGIANEQFF. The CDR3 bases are TGTGCCAGCAGCCTCTGGGGGACAGGGATCGCCAATGAGCAGTTCTTC.